These 2 T cell receptor beta chains share one sample of origin, sequenced in a study of T-cell reconstitution after alpha-beta-depleted transplantation in children. Unique molecular identifiers were used to barcode this TCRbeta library. TCRdb reanalysed the PCR reads using MiXCR and keeps one entry per CDR3 protein. The sample carries about 500,000 distinct CDR3 sequences, less than 35% recorded once. The sequences come from PBMCs from the stem cell graft donor, collected from the stem cell graft. The receptors derive from a human donor who donated a stem cell graft to a child with aplastic anemia.

This clonotype was observed a few times. The chain carries TRBV20-1 and TRBJ2-7, with TRBD2 matching 8 bases. The length of the CDR3 is 14 residues. J lost 6 bases, V lost 3 bases, and 10 bases had no gene match. Germline V gene data show CDR1 as DFQATT and CDR2 as SNEGSKA (reference sequence). The CDR3 is CSARASGLRCEQYV. The CDR3 region has the DNA TGCAGTGCTAGGGCTAGCGGGCTACGGTGCGAGCAGTACGTC.

This chain links TRBV29-1 with TRBJ1-2, with D unresolved. The V gene's germline CDR1 is SQVTM and CDR2 ANQGSEA. This CDR3 contains 12 residues. V lost 3 bases and J 7 bases, leaving 12 bases between the germline ends. CDR3 DNA sequence: TGCAGCGTTGATCTGGACCTTCTTGGCTACACCTTC. Translating it yields CSVDLDLLGYTF. Variable domain in full (rest from reference TRBV29-1 and TRBJ1-2): SAVISQKPSRDICQRGTSLTIQCQVDSQVTMMFWYRQQPGQSLTLIATANQGSEATYESGFVIDKFPISRPNLTFSTLTVSNMSPEDSSIYLCSVDLDLLGYTFGSGTRLTVV.